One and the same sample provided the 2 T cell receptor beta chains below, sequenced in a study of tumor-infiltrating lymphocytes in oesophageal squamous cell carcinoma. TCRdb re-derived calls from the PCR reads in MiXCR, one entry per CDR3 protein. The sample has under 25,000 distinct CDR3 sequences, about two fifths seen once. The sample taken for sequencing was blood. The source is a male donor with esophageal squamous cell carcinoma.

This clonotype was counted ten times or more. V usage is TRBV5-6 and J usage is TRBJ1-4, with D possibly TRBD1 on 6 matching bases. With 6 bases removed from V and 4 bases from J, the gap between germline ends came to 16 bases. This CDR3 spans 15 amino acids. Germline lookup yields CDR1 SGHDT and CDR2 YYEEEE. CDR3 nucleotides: TGTGCCAGCACTCGATCCGGGACACTTAATGAAAAACTGTTTTTT. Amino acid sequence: CASTRSGTLNEKLFF.

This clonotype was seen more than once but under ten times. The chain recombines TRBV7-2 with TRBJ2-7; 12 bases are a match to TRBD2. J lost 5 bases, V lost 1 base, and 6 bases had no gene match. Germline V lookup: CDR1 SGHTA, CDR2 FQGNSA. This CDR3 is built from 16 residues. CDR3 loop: CASSLGLAGGLDEQYF. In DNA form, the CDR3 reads TGTGCCAGCAGCTTAGGGCTAGCGGGAGGGTTGGACGAGCAGTACTTC.